Listed here are 3 T cell receptor beta chains from one sample, sequenced in a study of cytomegalovirus exposure and HLA in healthy donors. It was with 60 Vbeta and 13 Jbeta primers that the PCR ran. Sequencing was performed with immunoSEQ multiplex PCR; in TCRdb, only in-frame clones are kept and a portion is missing. Among more than 95,000 clones listed, 60% to 80% were seen once. Sequencing used PBMCs. The receptors stem from a man aged 55 to 70 in good health and CMV-seropositive.

The V gene is TRBV9, the J gene TRBJ2-1; D possibly corresponds to TRBD2 (6 bases). The CDR3 spans 16 residues. V was clipped by 0 bases and J by 3 bases, with 13 bases between them. Germline V gene data show CDR1 as SGDLS and CDR2 as YYNGEE. The CDR3 loop is CASSVDRGKNYNEQFF. In DNA, the CDR3 is TGTGCCAGCAGCGTAGACCGGGGGAAAAACTACAATGAGCAGTTCTTC.

The J gene is TRBJ1-4, the V gene TRBV7-2; weak D call: TRBD1 (5 bases). The CDR3 covers 15 residues. The V end lost 6 bases, the J end lost 4 bases, and 15 bases lay between the germline ends. CDR1 is SGHTA, CDR2 FQGNSA, per germline. The CDR3 coding sequence is TGTGCCAGCAGACCTAGGGGTGCCCTTAATGAAAAACTGTTTTTT. It encodes CASRPRGALNEKLFF.

J is TRBJ2-6 and V is TRBV10-1, with a possible D match to TRBD1 (6 bases). V was pared by 4 bases and J by 2 bases, with 9 bases between. The germline V gene encodes CDR1 WNHNN and CDR2 SYGVQD (reference sequence). This CDR3 has 15 amino acids. The CDR3 nucleotides read TGCGCCAGCAGTGGTACAGGGACTGGGGCCAACGTCCTGACTTTC. As protein: CASSGTGTGANVLTF.